This T cell receptor beta chain was identified in a study of T cells in Graves' hyperthyroidism and ophthalmopathy. General observations from the study: Within blood appeared most thyroid clonotypes that had expanded above 0.001.

The authors deemed Graves' hyperthyroidism stable absent ophthalmopathy progression within 18 months. It was uncontrolled infection, other autoimmune disease, pregnancy or lactation that excluded patients. Amplified TCR beta CDR3 regions derived from RNA transcripts. With the HTBI primer set, the TCR CDR3 went through a first round of RT-PCR. TCRdb redid the calling of the multiplex PCR reads with MiXCR, one entry per CDR3 protein. Here the sample spans approximately 630,000 distinct CDR3 sequences, roughly 15% being singletons. This clonotype was detected ten times or more. The antigen is undetermined. This CDR3 is 13 amino acids long. Germline V gene data show CDR1 as MNHNS and CDR2 as SASEGT. The V end was cut by 5 bases, the J end by 1 base, with 8 bases between.

The specimen sequenced was blood. The rearrangement uses TRBV6-1 and TRBJ1-1; D is undetermined. The sequence came from a woman aged 30 to 39 with Graves' hyperthyroidism. The CDR3 bases are TGTGCCAGCAGTAGGACGGCGAACACTGAAGCTTTCTTT. Translated, it gives CASSRTANTEAFF.